The T cell receptor beta chain described here comes from a study of beta chain features in type 1 diabetes. Per donor, one heparinised blood draw averaged around 120 mL. Reverse transcribing all isolated RNA meant expressed TCRB transcripts were sequenced. TCRdb's copy holds only in-frame clones and misses some; the assay was immunoSEQ multiplex PCR. Found here are approximately 58,000 clones, about 60% of them singletons; the top ten hold approximately 0.3%. Concerning this clone: Its antigen is as yet unknown.

The CDR3 covers 17 residues. From germline, CDR1 is SGDLS and CDR2 YYNGEE. Germline trimming cut 4 bases from V and 4 bases from J; bases unmatched to any gene: 7. Whole-study findings and limits: The question of HLA type influencing TCRB rearrangement was one that remained unresolved here. Among type 1 diabetes patients, VDJ junctions had fewer insertions and more deletions. Type 1 diabetes patients had moderately but significantly shorter TCRB CDR3s in all four CD4+ subsets. Comparison showed that naive, central memory and Treg TCRB repertoires appeared more similar among patients than among healthy donors.

The sample comprised stem cell memory CD4+ T cells from blood. The chain carries TRBV9 and TRBJ2-2, with 13 bases matching TRBD2. This TCR was sampled from a woman aged 25 to 39 with type 1 diabetes. The CDR3 DNA reads as TGTGCCAGCAGCCGTGGACTAGCGGGAGAGGTCACCGGGGAGCTGTTTTTT. Protein product: CASSRGLAGEVTGELFF.